What follows is one T cell receptor (beta chain) and its context. Antigen unknown. The junction does not match germline at one end; this may be a read error. Amplified TCR beta CDR3 regions derived from RNA transcripts. HTBI primers were the set used in a first-round RT-PCR of the TCR CDR3. TCRdb itself ran the multiplex PCR reads through MiXCR, one entry per CDR3 protein. The sample carries about 480,000 distinct CDR3 sequences, roughly 23% recorded once. This record belongs to a study of T cells in Graves' hyperthyroidism and ophthalmopathy. Whole-study findings and limits: Most expanded thyroid clonotypes above 0.001 recurred in blood.

This CDR3 contains 14 residues. Germline CDR1 is GTSNPN and CDR2 is SVGIG (reference sequence). In the ophthalmopathy cohort, Clinical Activity Score was at least 3, NOSPECS grade at least 4, and duration under 3 months. Each 10 ml fresh peripheral blood draw supplied the PBMCs. The chain carries TRBV30 and TRBJ1-1, with D tentatively TRBD1 (5 bases). The sequence derives from a woman between 65 and 79 years old with Graves' ophthalmopathy. The specimen was blood. CDR3 in amino acids: CAWSVLSGATEAFF. CDR3 bases: TGTGCCTGGAGTGTACTGTCTGGGGCCACTGAAGCCTTCTTT.